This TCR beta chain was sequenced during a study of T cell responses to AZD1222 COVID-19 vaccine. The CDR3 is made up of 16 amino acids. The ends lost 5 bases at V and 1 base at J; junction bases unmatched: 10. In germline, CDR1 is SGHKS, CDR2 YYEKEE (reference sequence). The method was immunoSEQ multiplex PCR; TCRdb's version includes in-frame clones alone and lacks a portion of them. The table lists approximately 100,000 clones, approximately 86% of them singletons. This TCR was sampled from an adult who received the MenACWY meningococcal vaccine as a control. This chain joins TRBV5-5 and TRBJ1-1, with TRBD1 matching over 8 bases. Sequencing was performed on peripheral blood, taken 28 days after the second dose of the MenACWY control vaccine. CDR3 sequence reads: CASSSRQGLSNTEAFF. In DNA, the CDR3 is TGTGCCAGCAGTTCTAGACAGGGGTTATCGAACACTGAAGCTTTCTTT.